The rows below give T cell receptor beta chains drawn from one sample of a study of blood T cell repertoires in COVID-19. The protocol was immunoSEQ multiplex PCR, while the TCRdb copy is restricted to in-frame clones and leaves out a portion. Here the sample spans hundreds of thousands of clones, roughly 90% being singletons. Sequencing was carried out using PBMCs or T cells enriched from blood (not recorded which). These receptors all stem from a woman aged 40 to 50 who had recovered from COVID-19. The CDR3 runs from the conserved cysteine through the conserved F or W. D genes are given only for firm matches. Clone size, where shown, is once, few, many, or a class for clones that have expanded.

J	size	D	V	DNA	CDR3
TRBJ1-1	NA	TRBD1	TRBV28	TGTGCCAGCAGTTTAGTTGACAGGGGGGCCGGAGCTTTCTTT	CASSLVDRGAGAFF
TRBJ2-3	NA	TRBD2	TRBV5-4	TGTGCCAGCAGCTTGGGACTAGCGGGAGGGGTAGGTTTGGATACGCAGTATTTT	CASSLGLAGGVGLDTQYF
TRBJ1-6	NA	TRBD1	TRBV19	TGTGCCAGTAGTGGGGGACAGGATAATTCACCCCTCCACTTT	CASSGGQDNSPLHF
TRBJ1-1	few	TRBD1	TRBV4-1	TGCGCCAGCAGCATAGGGGGCAAGACTGAAGCTTTCTTT	CASSIGGKTEAFF
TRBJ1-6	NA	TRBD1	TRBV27	TGTGCCAGCAGTCCCTGGACAGGGGTAAATTCACCCCTCCACTTT	CASSPWTGVNSPLHF
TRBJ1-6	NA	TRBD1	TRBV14	TGTGCCAGCAGCCACCAGGGGGATAATTCACCCCTCCACTTT	CASSHQGDNSPLHF
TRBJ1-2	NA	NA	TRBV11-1	TGTGCCAGCAGCTCCCTTCCCCGACAGGCGAACTATGGCTACACCTTC	CASSSLPRQANYGYTF
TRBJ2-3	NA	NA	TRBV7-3	TGTGCCAGCAGCTTAGAGGGCAGGAGCACAGATACGCAGTATTTT	CASSLEGRSTDTQYF
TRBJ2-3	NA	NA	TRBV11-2	TGTGCCAGCAGCTCCGTATCGTGGCAAGCAGATACGCAGTATTTT	CASSSVSWQADTQYF
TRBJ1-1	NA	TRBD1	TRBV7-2	TGTGCCAGCAGCTTCGACAGGGGGGACACTGAAGCTTTCTTT	CASSFDRGDTEAFF
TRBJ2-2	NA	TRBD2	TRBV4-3	TGCGCCAGCAGCCCCGGGACTACCAACACCGGGGAGCTGTTTTTT	CASSPGTTNTGELFF
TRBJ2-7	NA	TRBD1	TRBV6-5	TGTGCCACAAGGACAGGGGAAAAAAAGCGCGAGCAGTACTTC	CATRTGEKKREQYF
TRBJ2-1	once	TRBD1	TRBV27	TGTGCCAGCAGTCGCGGACAGGCCTCGAGAGAGCAGTTCTTC	CASSRGQASREQFF
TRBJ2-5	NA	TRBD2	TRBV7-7	TGTGCTAGCAGTCGATCCCTCAGCGGGGGTTTTCAAGAGACCCAGTACTTC	CASSRSLSGGFQETQYF
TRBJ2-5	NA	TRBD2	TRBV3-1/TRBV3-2	TGTGCCAGCAGCCAGCGGACTAGCGGGAGGAGGGAGACCCAGTACTTC	CASSQRTSGRRETQYF
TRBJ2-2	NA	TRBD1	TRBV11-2	TGTGCCAGCAGATTTTCCGGGACAGGGGTGAAGATCGGGGAGCTGTTTTTT	CASRFSGTGVKIGELFF
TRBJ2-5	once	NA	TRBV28	TGTGCCAGCAATAACAGAAGAGAGACCCAGTACTTC	CASNNRRETQYF
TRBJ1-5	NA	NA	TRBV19	TGTGCCACCAACCCTATAGGGGGTCAGCCCCAGCATTTT	CATNPIGGQPQHF
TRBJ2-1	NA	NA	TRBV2	TGTGCCAGCACCCGGACAGCATTCAATGAGCAGTTCTTC	CASTRTAFNEQFF
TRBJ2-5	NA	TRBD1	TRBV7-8	TGTGCCAGCAGCTTAGCGGCAGGGGGCTGGGAGACCCAGTACTTC	CASSLAAGGWETQYF
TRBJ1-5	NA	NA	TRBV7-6	TGTGCCAGCAGTTCATCAGGGGATCAGCCCCAGCATTTT	CASSSSGDQPQHF
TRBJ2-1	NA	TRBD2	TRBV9	TGTGCCAGCAGCGCATCTAGCGGGGGCAGCAATGAGCAGTTCTTC	CASSASSGGSNEQFF
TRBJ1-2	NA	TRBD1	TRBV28	TGTGCCAGCAGTGGAGGGACAGGCACCTATGGCTACACCTTC	CASSGGTGTYGYTF
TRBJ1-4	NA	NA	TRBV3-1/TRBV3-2	TGTGCCAGCAGCCACGCGGGAGCGGCAGAAAAACTGTTTTTT	CASSHAGAAEKLFF
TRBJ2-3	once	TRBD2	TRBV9	TGTGCCAGCAGCCCAAGCGGGACCGCCAGCACAGATACGCAGTATTTT	CASSPSGTASTDTQYF
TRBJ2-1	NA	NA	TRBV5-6	TGTGCCAGCAGCTTGTCGCCGAGTTATGAGCAGTTCTTC	CASSLSPSYEQFF
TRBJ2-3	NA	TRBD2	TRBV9	TGTGCCAGCAGCGCATTTAGCGGGGGCGGGGATACGCAGTATTTT	CASSAFSGGGDTQYF
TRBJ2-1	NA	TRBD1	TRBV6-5	TGTGCCAGCAGGGGACAGGGTTCCTACAATGAGCAGTTCTTC	CASRGQGSYNEQFF
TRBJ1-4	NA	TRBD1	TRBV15	TGTGCCACCAGCCCGAGGACAGGGGACCTCTTAGGTGAAAAACTGTTTTTT	CATSPRTGDLLGEKLFF
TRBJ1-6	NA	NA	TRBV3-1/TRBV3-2	TGTGCCAGCAGCCAAGGGGGGCAGCTTAATTCACCCCTCCACTTT	CASSQGGQLNSPLHF
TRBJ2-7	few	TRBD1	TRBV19	TGTGCCAGTAGTAGGACAGGGGGCGCCGGTTACGAGCAGTACTTC	CASSRTGGAGYEQYF
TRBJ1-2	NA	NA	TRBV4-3	TGCGCCAGCAGCCAAGAGGGGGGTGGGGACTATGGCTACACCTTC	CASSQEGGGDYGYTF
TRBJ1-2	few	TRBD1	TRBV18	TGTGCCAGCTCACCAATACAAACTTGGACAGGGGATGGCTACACCTTC	CASSPIQTWTGDGYTF
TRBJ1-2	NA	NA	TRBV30	TGTGCCTGGAGGTTGCCAGGGGCGATCTATGGCTACACCTTC	CAWRLPGAIYGYTF
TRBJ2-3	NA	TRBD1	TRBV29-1	TGCAGCGTAGCCCCCGGGACAGGATACACAGATACGCAGTATTTT	CSVAPGTGYTDTQYF
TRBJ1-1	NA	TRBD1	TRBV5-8	TGTGCCAGCAGCAGGACAGGCCTTGGGGCTTTCTTT	CASSRTGLGAFF
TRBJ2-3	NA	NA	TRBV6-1	TGTGCCAGCAGTGAAGCCAGAACGGGGGTCACAGATACGCAGTATTTT	CASSEARTGVTDTQYF
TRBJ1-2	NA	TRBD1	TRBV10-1	TGCGCCAGCTCCGGGGACAGACACTATGGCTACACCTTC	CASSGDRHYGYTF
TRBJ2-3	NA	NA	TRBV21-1	TGTGCCAGCAGCAAAGTGGCAGGGGACCGGGGCACAGATACGCAGTATTTT	CASSKVAGDRGTDTQYF
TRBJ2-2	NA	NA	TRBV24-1	TGTGCCACCAGTGATTTGGGCAGGGATACCGGGGAGCTGTTTTTT	CATSDLGRDTGELFF